This T cell receptor beta chain was captured by sequencing in a study of OX40 agonist ivuxolimab in advanced cancers. For the study at large: Earlier anti-PD-1, anti-PD-L1 or anti-CTLA-4 therapy was permitted; about 38% had received some.

The table came from immunoSEQ multiplex PCR; TCRdb's copy has only in-frame clones and leaves some out. The table has some 150,000 clones, approximately 94% seen once. Overall study findings and caveats: The study found among the lowest clonal expansion in partial responders at 0.1-3.0 mg/kg. CD4+ and CD8+ blood T cells expanded clonally by week 6 at 0.1 to 3.0 mg/kg.

To note about this clone: The target antigen is unknown.

Looked up from germline, CDR1 is MGHRA and CDR2 is YSYEKL. The CDR3 is made up of 16 amino acids. J lost 5 bases, V lost 1 base, and 7 bases had no gene match. The TCR was taken from an adult with an advanced solid tumor such as melanoma, head and neck, liver or kidney cancer. Sequenced material: CD4+ or CD8+ T cells sorted from blood, taken in a trial of the OX40 agonist ivuxolimab. J is TRBJ1-5 and V is TRBV4-1; 8 nucleotides match TRBD1. Here the CDR3 reads CASSQVGQGADQPQHF. The CDR3, as DNA: TGCGCCAGCAGCCAAGTCGGGCAGGGGGCTGATCAGCCCCAGCATTTT.